The 27 T cell receptor beta chains below were found in one sample sequenced in a study of early T cells in non-severe SARS-CoV-2 infection. TCRdb passed the 5' RACE reads through MiXCR, listing each CDR3 protein once. The table has 50,000 or so distinct CDR3 sequences, about 13% seen once. Source material: whole blood. The receptor source for this set is an adult who was a healthcare worker with PCR-confirmed SARS-CoV-2 infection or an uninfected control (not recorded which).

This clonotype was seen at least ten times. The rearrangement joins TRBV7-8 to TRBJ2-1; 13 bases are a match to TRBD2. CDR1 and CDR2 from the germline V gene are SGHVS and FQNEAQ. The CDR3 covers 18 residues. V was pared by 3 bases and J by 0 bases, with 5 bases of the junction left unmatched. The DNA for the CDR3 is TGTGCCAGCAGCTTTTCTGGACTAGCGGGGGCCTCCTACAATGAGCAGTTCTTC. This codes for CASSFSGLAGASYNEQFF.

This CDR3 reads CASSLWDRGRPEAFF. The DNA for the CDR3 is TGTGCCAGCAGCCTATGGGACAGGGGCCGCCCTGAAGCTTTCTTT. The genes are TRBV5-4 and TRBJ1-1, with 10 bases lining up with TRBD1. Germline V gene data show CDR1 as SGHNT and CDR2 as YYREEE (reference sequence). The CDR3 has 15 amino acids. The J segment lost 6 bases and the V segment lost 4 bases, leaving 9 bases of the junction unmatched.

This chain connects TRBV20-1 to TRBJ1-6, with D possibly matching TRBD1 (5 bases). Trimming removed 6 bases from V and 0 bases from J, with 15 bases in between. The CDR3 has 16 amino acids. Germline assignment: CDR1 DFQATT and CDR2 SNEGSKA (reference sequence). Here the CDR3 DNA reads TGCAGTGCCCGTGCCGGGGGGAGCTCCTATAATTCACCCCTCCACTTT. Protein sequence: CSARAGGSSYNSPLHF.

This clonotype was found a few times. The gene calls are TRBV7-9 and TRBJ2-1; 7 positions agree with TRBD2. In germline, CDR1 is SEHNR, CDR2 FQNEAQ (reference sequence). J was trimmed by 3 bases and V by 1 base; bases with no gene match: 9. This CDR3 spans 17 amino acids. The CDR3 DNA reads as TGTGCCAGCAGCTTAGGCGCGTCTAGCGGACGCTACAATGAGCAGTTCTTC. Translating it yields CASSLGASSGRYNEQFF.

The sample holds a few counts of this clonotype. The V and J genes are TRBV7-2 and TRBJ1-2; no clear D gene. V was shortened by 5 bases and J by 7 bases, with 14 bases between the two germline ends. The CDR3 runs to 13 residues. Germline CDR1 is SGHTA and CDR2 is FQGNSA. CDR3 DNA: TGTGCCAGCAGCCCTACATCGGTAGGTGGCTACACCTTC. Amino acid sequence: CASSPTSVGGYTF.

This chain connects TRBV10-2 to TRBJ1-2; D gene ambiguous. The germline CDR1 and CDR2 sequences are WSHSY and SAAADI. This CDR3 comprises 11 residues. The V and J ends lost 5 bases and 10 bases respectively, with 11 bases between them. The CDR3 sequence is CASSYGFFYTF. CDR3 nucleotides: TGCGCCAGCAGTTACGGATTTTTCTACACCTTC.

This clonotype was recorded many times. The rearrangement links TRBV12-3 or TRBV12-4 to TRBJ1-6; D unresolved. The CDR3 totals 12 residues. Trimming removed 4 bases at V and 11 bases at J, with 9 bases between. The CDR3 loop reads CASSSGKAPLHF. CDR3 DNA sequence: TGTGCCAGCAGTTCGGGGAAGGCACCCCTCCACTTT.

This clonotype showed up many times. The gene calls are TRBV2 and TRBJ2-1, with TRBD2 matching over 8 bases. The germline gives CDR1 SNHLY, CDR2 FYNNEI. V trimming: 6 bases; J trimming: 10 bases; junction bases outside the gene matches: 20. There are 17 residues in the CDR3. As DNA, the CDR3 is TGTGCCAGCAGGGAAACCACCGGGACTAGTGTGGGGGCAGAGCAGTTCTTC. Its translation is CASRETTGTSVGAEQFF.

This clonotype came up many times. The J gene is TRBJ2-1, the V gene TRBV7-9; 9 bases are a match to TRBD1. Per germline, CDR1 SEHNR and CDR2 FQNEAQ (reference sequence). This CDR3 spans 18 amino acids. V shed 2 bases and J 4 bases; nucleotides not matched to a gene: 12. Written as DNA, the CDR3 is TGTGCCAGCAGCTTACCCCTTCAGGACAGGGGAGGGTACAATGAGCAGTTCTTC. Protein sequence: CASSLPLQDRGGYNEQFF.

The chain is built from TRBV28 and TRBJ2-1; D remains unclear. V lost 6 bases and J 7 bases, leaving 10 bases between the germline ends. From germline, CDR1 is MDHEN and CDR2 SYDVKM. The CDR3 extends over 12 amino acids. This chain's CDR3 is CASRVGRNEQFF. The CDR3 DNA follows: TGTGCCAGCAGGGTTGGTAGGAATGAGCAGTTCTTC.

This clonotype was recorded once. CDR3 bases: TGCAGTGCTAGAGGGGACATGCCAACAGATACGCAGTATTTT. Amino acid sequence: CSARGDMPTDTQYF. This rearrangement joins TRBV20-1 to TRBJ2-3; a weak D match, TRBD1 (6 bases). From germline, CDR1 is DFQATT and CDR2 SNEGSKA (reference sequence). The length of the CDR3 is 14 residues. Deletions cut 1 base from V and 3 bases from J, with 11 bases between.

V and J are TRBV6-5 and TRBJ1-6; TRBD1 is a possible D gene (6 bases). The V and J ends lost 6 bases and 13 bases respectively, with 16 bases between them. The germline CDR1 and CDR2 sequences are MNHEY and SVGAGI. This CDR3 contains 13 residues. The CDR3 DNA reads TGTGCCAGCAGAGCGACAGGCCAGCGGCCCCTCCACTTT. Translated, it gives CASRATGQRPLHF.

The table lists this clonotype with many counts. The CDR3 region is CASSLRPDLEAFF. The CDR3 nucleotides read TGTGCCAGCAGCTTGCGGCCGGACCTAGAAGCTTTCTTT. The chain combines TRBV5-5 with TRBJ1-1; D uncertain. The CDR3 runs 13 residues. V was clipped by 1 base and J by 8 bases, with 12 bases between them. Germline loops: CDR1 SGHKS, CDR2 YYEKEE (reference sequence). The whole variable domain, remainder taken from reference TRBV5-5 and TRBJ1-1, is DAGVTQSPTHLIKTRGQQVTLRCSPISGHKSVSWYQQVLGQGPQFIFQYYEKEERGRGNFPDRFSARQFPNYSSELNVNALLLGDSALYLCASSLRPDLEAFFGQGTRLTVV.

In this sample, this clonotype turned up a few times. The chain joins TRBV2 to TRBJ2-2, with 12 positions matching TRBD2. V trimming: 5 bases; J trimming: 4 bases; junction bases outside the gene matches: 2. Germline CDR1 SNHLY, CDR2 FYNNEI. The CDR3 consists of 15 residues. The CDR3 nucleotides are TGTGCCAGCAGTCCTAGCGGGAGGGCCACCGGGGAGCTGTTTTTT. This sequence encodes CASSPSGRATGELFF.

This clonotype has ten or more counts. The chain uses TRBV12-3 or TRBV12-4 and TRBJ1-6, with 7 bases lining up with TRBD1. With 0 bases clipped from V and 8 bases from J, the junction kept 4 bases outside the gene matches. The CDR3 is 15 residues long. Here the CDR3 DNA reads TGTGCCAGCAGTTTAGCCGGGACAGCTTATTCACCCCTCCACTTT. Translation: CASSLAGTAYSPLHF.

This clonotype was seen a handful of times. This sequence joins TRBV2 and TRBJ2-7; TRBD1 might be the D (5 bases). V gave up 2 bases and J gave up 4 bases, with 12 bases separating them. CDR3 length: 14 amino acids. Germline CDR1 and CDR2: SNHLY and FYNNEI. The CDR3 is CASSEIAGMYEQYF. In nucleotides, the CDR3 is TGTGCCAGCAGTGAAATCGCAGGGATGTACGAGCAGTACTTC.

This clonotype was counted ten times or more. The chain has TRBV28 and TRBJ2-4, with unresolved D. V was clipped by 2 bases and J by 0 bases, with 8 bases between them. The CDR3 is made up of 15 amino acids. Germline V gives CDR1 MDHEN, CDR2 SYDVKM. This CDR3 is CASSLVGIAKNIQYF. In DNA, the CDR3 is TGTGCCAGCAGTTTAGTAGGCATAGCCAAAAACATTCAGTACTTC.

This clonotype was seen a handful of times. This rearrangement joins TRBV18 to TRBJ1-1; D gene ambiguous. CDR3 length equals 13 residues. The ends were cut back, 6 bases at V and 6 bases at J, with 14 bases in the middle. CDR1 and CDR2 from the germline V gene are KGHSH and LQKENI. The CDR3 loop is CASSLSVTPEAFF. For the CDR3, the DNA is TGTGCCAGCTCCCTCTCCGTCACACCTGAAGCTTTCTTT.

This clonotype was seen repeatedly, ten times or more. The chain carries TRBV5-6 and TRBJ1-1; D is unclear. Germline V CDR1 and CDR2: SGHDT, YYEEEE. V was shortened by 2 bases and J by 5 bases, with 13 bases between the two germline ends. The CDR3 spans 14 residues. This CDR3 is CASSFRALGTEAFF. The CDR3 coding sequence is TGTGCCAGCAGCTTTAGGGCTTTGGGTACTGAAGCTTTCTTT.

This clonotype was detected many times. V gene TRBV4-1 combines with J gene TRBJ2-3; D unclear. Germline V gene data show CDR1 as MGHRA and CDR2 as YSYEKL. The CDR3 runs to 14 residues. V was trimmed by 0 bases and J by 2 bases, leaving 6 bases between them. CDR3 sequence reads: CASSQEGFTDTQYF. The CDR3 DNA reads TGCGCCAGCAGCCAAGAAGGGTTCACAGATACGCAGTATTTT.

V is TRBV29-1 and J is TRBJ1-1; D uncertain. The germline CDR1 and CDR2 sequences are SQVTM and ANQGSEA. V was clipped by 7 bases and J by 1 base, with 7 bases between them. The CDR3 spans 11 residues. CDR3 sequence: CSAKGNTEAFF. The CDR3 DNA is TGCAGCGCGAAGGGGAACACTGAAGCTTTCTTT.

This clonotype has more than one count but fewer than ten. V is TRBV4-1 and J is TRBJ1-1; D not certain. Germline lookup yields CDR1 MGHRA and CDR2 YSYEKL. CDR3 length equals 14 residues. The V gene lost 0 bases and the J gene lost 4 bases, with 9 bases spanning the gap. The CDR3 nucleotides read TGCGCCAGCAGCCAAGATACGCCACCCACTGAAGCTTTCTTT. Amino acid sequence: CASSQDTPPTEAFF.

This clonotype was seen repeatedly, ten times or more. The chain is built from TRBV6-2 or TRBV6-3 and TRBJ1-1, with TRBD1 as a possible D gene (5 bases). The ends were cut back, 6 bases at V and 6 bases at J, with 17 bases in the middle. The CDR3 sequence is 14 residues long. The germline V gene encodes CDR1 MNHEY and CDR2 SVGEGT. The CDR3 sequence is CASSPRGGVPEAFF. CDR3 DNA sequence: TGTGCCAGCAGCCCCCGGGGGGGGGTCCCTGAAGCTTTCTTT.

This clonotype was observed at least ten times. This chain joins TRBV18 and TRBJ1-2; 7 nucleotides align to TRBD1. The CDR3 totals 16 residues. Germline CDR1 KGHSH, CDR2 LQKENI. V gave up 3 bases and J gave up 4 bases; unmatched junction bases: 11. CDR3 nucleotides: TGTGCCAGCTCACCCCAGGGGGAGGGCCGTTCCTATGGCTACACCTTC. Its translation is CASSPQGEGRSYGYTF.

The V gene is TRBV20-1, the J gene TRBJ2-7; D is possibly TRBD1 or TRBD2 (6 bases each). Germline V gene data show CDR1 as DFQATT and CDR2 as SNEGSKA (reference sequence). V was trimmed by 2 bases and J by 6 bases, leaving 17 bases between them. The CDR3 is made up of 14 amino acids. CDR3 nucleotide sequence: TGCAGTGCTAGAACGACCTTGGGGGGCGCCGAGCAGTACTTC. It yields the protein CSARTTLGGAEQYF.

Points on this clonotype: This may arise from a read error, as a much more abundant clone is one base away. The gene calls are TRBV7-9 and TRBJ1-1; the D gene is possibly TRBD1 (5 bases). Germline V gives CDR1 SEHNR, CDR2 FQNEAQ (reference sequence). The CDR3 has 15 residues. The CDR3 DNA reads as TGTGCCAGCGGCTTGGGGGACCTCATGAACACTGAAGCTTTCTTT. Its translation is CASGLGDLMNTEAFF.

Comments on this clonotype: This could be a read error, since a much larger clone is one nucleotide away. V is TRBV20-1 and J is TRBJ1-1; TRBD1 matches at 7 bases. The CDR3 runs to 11 residues. In germline, CDR1 is DFQATT, CDR2 SNEGSKA (reference sequence). The CDR3 protein is CSSTGFTEAIF. The DNA of the CDR3 is TGCAGTTCGACAGGGTTCACTGAAGCTATCTTT.